This TCR beta chain was documented in a study of CD8 T cells in ankylosing spondylitis. Whole-study results and caveats: There were earlier reports of some motif variants in reactive arthritis synovial fluid and blood. A motif of 7 or 8 highly homologous TCR beta variants was seen as apparently characteristic of ankylosing spondylitis blood.

In making TCR beta libraries, quantitative 5'-RACE with molecular barcodes was used. TCRdb reprocessed the 5' RACE reads with MiXCR, giving one entry per CDR3 protein. The sample holds over 700,000 distinct CDR3 sequences, roughly 20% seen once. On this clonotype: The target antigen is unknown.

There are 13 residues in the CDR3. The V end lost 0 bases, the J end lost 1 base, and 4 bases lay between the germline ends. Germline V CDR1 and CDR2: SGDLS, YYNGEE. The chain links TRBV9 to TRBJ1-2; no reliable D call. Material for sequencing was blood, either unsorted or a sorted T cell fraction (not recorded which). The receptor comes from a male donor with ankylosing spondylitis. The chain's CDR3 is CASSVDINYGYTF. The CDR3 DNA reads TGTGCCAGCAGCGTAGACATTAACTATGGCTACACCTTC.